These 13 T cell receptor beta chains were all obtained from the same sample, sequenced in a study of glioma-infiltrating T cells. TCR alpha and beta CDR3 regions were amplified from RNA using iRepertoire nested multiplex PCR. TCRdb reprocessed the multiplex PCR reads with MiXCR, giving one entry per CDR3 protein. The table lists approximately 120,000 distinct CDR3 sequences, approximately 25% of them singletons. Sequenced: glioma tissue, nonneoplastic brain tissue, or PBMCs (not recorded which). These receptor sequences come from a human donor with low-grade glioma or glioblastoma, undergoing nonglioma brain surgery, or in good health (not recorded which).

This clonotype was seen repeatedly, ten times or more. The chain links TRBV20-1 to TRBJ2-7, with 11 bases fitting TRBD1. Germline CDR1 is DFQATT and CDR2 is SNEGSKA (reference sequence). CDR3 length equals 14 residues. J lost 3 bases, V lost 3 bases, and 4 bases had no gene match. DNA for the CDR3: TGCAGTGCTAGTCTCGGGACAGGGGGCTACGAGCAGTACTTC. Its protein is CSASLGTGGYEQYF.

The gene calls are TRBV6-1 and TRBJ2-7; 10 bases are shared with TRBD2. V shed 9 bases, J shed 4 bases, and the junction held 9 bases outside the gene matches. The CDR3 is 14 residues long. CDR1 is MNHNS and CDR2 is SASEGT in the germline V gene. The CDR3 region has the DNA TGTGCCAGTGGAGACACTAGCGGGATTTACGAGCAGTACTTC. As protein: CASGDTSGIYEQYF.

This clonotype was seen ten or more times. V is TRBV4-1 and J is TRBJ1-1; TRBD1 agrees at 7 bases. The CDR3 totals 16 residues. CDR1 MGHRA and CDR2 YSYEKL come from the germline V gene. V dropped 3 bases and J dropped 4; count of bases not matched to a gene: 11. CDR3 protein: CASSHQQGRGLTEAFF. The CDR3 coding sequence is TGCGCCAGCAGCCACCAACAGGGGAGAGGACTCACTGAAGCTTTCTTT.

This clonotype has only one observation. A much larger clone differs from this one at a single base, so this may be a read error. The rearrangement links TRBV7-2 to TRBJ2-4, with 10 bases that match TRBD2. The CDR3 spans 15 residues. In germline, CDR1 is SGHTA, CDR2 FQGNSA. The V and J ends lost 1 base and 5 bases, in that order; junction bases with no gene match: 2. The CDR3, as DNA: TGTGCCAGCAGCTTAGACGGGACTAGCGAAAACATTCAGTACTTC. It codes for CASSLDGTSENIQYF.

This clonotype was seen repeatedly, ten times or more. V is TRBV6-1 and J is TRBJ1-5; tentatively, D is TRBD1 (5 bases). The CDR3 loop spans 16 amino acids. CDR1 is MNHNS and CDR2 is SASEGT in the germline V gene. Between the trimmed V and J ends, which lost 4 bases and 0 bases, there was a span of 13 bases. The CDR3 region has the DNA TGTGCCAGCAGTGTAGACCCAGGGAATAGCAATCAGCCCCAGCATTTT. Its protein is CASSVDPGNSNQPQHF.

V gene TRBV9 combines with J gene TRBJ2-1, with TRBD2 identical over 14 bases. Germline V CDR1 and CDR2: SGDLS, YYNGEE. The CDR3 has 16 residues. The junction had 3 bases not matched to a gene; V was cut back by 0 bases and J by 7 bases. In nucleotides, the CDR3 is TGTGCCAGCAGCGTAGCCGGACTAGCGGGAGGTAATGAGCAGTTCTTC. Amino acid sequence: CASSVAGLAGGNEQFF.

The CDR3 bases are TGCAGCGTTGTGGTCCTAGCGGGAGGGTATTTTTTCTTC. The encoded protein is CSVVVLAGGYFFF. The chain joins TRBV29-1 to TRBJ2-1, with 12 bases identical to TRBD2. This CDR3 is built from 13 residues. From germline, CDR1 is SQVTM and CDR2 ANQGSEA. V lost 4 bases, J lost 16 bases, and 11 bases stayed unmatched.

This clonotype was picked up many times. DNA for the CDR3: TGTGCCAGTAGTCGAGCGGATGAGCAGTTCTTC. Its protein is CASSRADEQFF. The chain employs TRBV19 and TRBJ2-1; D might be TRBD2 (5 bases). Between the trimmed V and J ends, which lost 5 bases and 8 bases, there was a span of 7 bases. The CDR3 is 11 amino acids. CDR1 LNHDA and CDR2 SQIVND come from the germline V gene (reference sequence).

A word on this clonotype: With a much larger clone just one base away, this may be a read error. This chain joins TRBV20-1 and TRBJ1-2; D is ambiguous. CDR1 is DFQATT and CDR2 is SNEGSKA in the germline V gene (reference sequence). V was cut by 2 bases and J by 8 bases, with 18 bases left in between. CDR3 size: 14 residues. The CDR3 region has the DNA TGCAGTGCTAGAAACCCTGTAGGGATCGGGGGCTACACCTTC. This codes for CSARNPVGIGGYTF.

This clonotype was seen at least ten times. The genes are TRBV19 and TRBJ1-1, with D unresolved. The CDR3 sequence is 13 residues long. The germline V gene has CDR1 LNHDA and CDR2 SQIVND (reference sequence). Trimming cost V 4 bases and J 0 bases, with 6 bases left between them. The CDR3 DNA reads TGTGCCAGTAGTACAACTATGAACACTGAAGCTTTCTTT. The encoded protein is CASSTTMNTEAFF.

This clonotype was found many times. The chain employs TRBV10-3 and TRBJ2-5; D remains unclear. Trimming took off 2 bases at V and 0 bases at J, with 4 bases between the two ends. Per germline, CDR1 ENHRY and CDR2 SYGVKD. This CDR3 has 13 residues. The CDR3 sequence is CAISERNQETQYF. The CDR3 DNA is TGTGCCATCAGTGAGCGAAACCAAGAGACCCAGTACTTC.

This chain connects TRBV5-5 to TRBJ2-3, with 7 positions matching TRBD2. Germline lookup yields CDR1 SGHKS and CDR2 YYEKEE (reference sequence). The CDR3 has 13 residues. Trimming cost V 4 bases and J 7 bases; bases outside gene matches: 6. The CDR3 is CASSRDGGYTQYF. The CDR3 DNA reads TGTGCCAGCAGCCGGGACGGGGGGTATACGCAGTATTTT.

This clonotype was observed many times. The rearrangement uses TRBV28 and TRBJ2-7; 10 positions agree with TRBD2. CDR3 length equals 16 residues. Germline loops: CDR1 MDHEN, CDR2 SYDVKM. The ends lost 4 bases at V and 2 bases at J; junction bases unmatched: 8. The DNA of the CDR3 is TGTGCCAGCAGTTCACCAAGCGGGAGGGAGACCTACGAGCAGTACTTC. Translated: CASSSPSGRETYEQYF.